This T cell receptor (beta chain) was identified in a study of Ad26.COV2.S vaccination and SARS-CoV-2 variants. Trimming removed 0 bases from V and 3 bases from J, with 6 bases in between. The CDR3 has 14 residues. Per germline, CDR1 SGDLS and CDR2 YYNGEE. Generated by immunoSEQ multiplex PCR, the TCRdb table keeps only in-frame clones and is missing some. The table has around 350,000 clones, roughly 94% seen once. The receptor was isolated from a human donor who had recovered from COVID-19. The sample consisted of peripheral blood, taken after recovery from COVID-19. This chain joins TRBV9 and TRBJ2-2; D gene uncertain. This chain's CDR3 is CASSVGMDTGELFF. CDR3 coding DNA: TGTGCCAGCAGCGTAGGTATGGACACCGGGGAGCTGTTTTTT. Looking up the rest from reference TRBV9 and TRBJ2-2 gives the full variable domain: DSGVTQTPKHLITATGQRVTLRCSPRSGDLSVYWYQQSLDQGLQFLIQYYNGEERAKGNILERFSAQQFPDLHSELNLSSLELGDSALYFCASSVGMDTGELFFGEGSRLTVL.